This T cell receptor (beta chain) was identified in a study of control samples from healthy donors and cancer patients. TCRdb's table, derived via immunoSEQ multiplex PCR, lists solely in-frame clones and lacks some. This table has about 190,000 clones, approximately 92% appearing once. Trimming left V 7 bases short and J 4 bases short, with 14 bases between. Germline-derived CDR1 and CDR2 are MNHEY and SVGAGI. The CDR3 has 14 residues. The V and J genes are TRBV6-5 and TRBJ2-1; possibly TRBD1 for D (5 bases). The origin of this receptor is a man aged 18 to 35 in good health. The sequenced sample consisted of blood. The DNA for the CDR3 is TGTGCCAGCAAGGGGCAGGCAGGATACAATGAGCAGTTCTTC. As protein: CASKGQAGYNEQFF.